This section outlines one T cell receptor beta chain sequence together with its context. The data belong to a study of blood T cell repertoires in COVID-19. Germline V gene sequence: CDR1 LNHDA, CDR2 SQIVND (reference sequence). The CDR3 sequence is 14 residues long. Trimming shortened V by 4 bases and J by 3 bases, and 10 bases separated the two germline ends. The method was immunoSEQ multiplex PCR; TCRdb's version includes in-frame clones alone and lacks a portion of them. The profile covers fewer than 100,000 clones, with around 90% appearing a single time and roughly 0.8% taken by the ten largest.

The V gene is TRBV19, the J gene TRBJ2-4; TRBD2 is a possible D gene (5 bases). This sequence was found in a woman older than 75 with acute or convalescent COVID-19. Sequencing was carried out using peripheral blood. CDR3 sequence reads: CASSTGSFKNIQYF. The DNA for the CDR3 is TGTGCCAGTAGTACGGGGTCATTCAAAAACATTCAGTACTTC.